Given below is one TCR beta chain in context. Losses at the gene ends were 4 bases for V and 6 bases for J; bases not matched to a gene: 16. The CDR3 is 18 residues long. This specimen comes from a study of blood T cell repertoires in COVID-19. Study-wide context: Sources were T cells, B-cell-depleted T cells, or PBMCs; the material itself was cDNA or gDNA.

The repertoire was sequenced with immunoSEQ multiplex PCR; TCRdb's copy has only in-frame clones and lacks some. The profile shows roughly 200,000 clones, roughly three quarters of them singletons. Enrollment of patients from Seattle took place during active infection, with longitudinal follow-up. The material sequenced was peripheral blood. The chain carries TRBV23-1 and TRBJ2-2, with TRBD1 identical over 8 bases. TRBV23-1 is filed as an ORF, its function uncertain. This TCR came from a woman aged 40-49 years with COVID-19, enrolled during active disease. The CDR3 region is CASSLQDRGINGAGELFF. The DNA for the CDR3 is TGCGCCAGCAGTCTCCAAGACAGGGGAATTAACGGGGCCGGGGAGCTGTTTTTT.